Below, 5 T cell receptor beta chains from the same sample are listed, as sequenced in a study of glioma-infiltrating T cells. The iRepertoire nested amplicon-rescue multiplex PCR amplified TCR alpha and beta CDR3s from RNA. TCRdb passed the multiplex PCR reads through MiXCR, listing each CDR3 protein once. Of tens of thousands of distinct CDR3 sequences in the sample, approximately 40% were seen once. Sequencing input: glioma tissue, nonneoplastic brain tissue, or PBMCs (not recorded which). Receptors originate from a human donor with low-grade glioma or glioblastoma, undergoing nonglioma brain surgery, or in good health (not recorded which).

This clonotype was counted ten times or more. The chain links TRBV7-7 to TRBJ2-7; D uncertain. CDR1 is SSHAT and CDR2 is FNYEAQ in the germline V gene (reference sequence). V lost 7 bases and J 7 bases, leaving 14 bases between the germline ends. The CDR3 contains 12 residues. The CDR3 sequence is CASIIFRAEQYF. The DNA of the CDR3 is TGTGCCAGCATCATATTTCGGGCGGAGCAGTACTTC. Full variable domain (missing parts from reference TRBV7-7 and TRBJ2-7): GAGVSQSPRYKVTKRGQDVTLRCDPISSHATLYWYQQALGQGPEFLTYFNYEAQPDKSGLPSDRFSAERPEGSISTLTIQRTEQRDSAMYRCASIIFRAEQYFGPGTRLTVT.

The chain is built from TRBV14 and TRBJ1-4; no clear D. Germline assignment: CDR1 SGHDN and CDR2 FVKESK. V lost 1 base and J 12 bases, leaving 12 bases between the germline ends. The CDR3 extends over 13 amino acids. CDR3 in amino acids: CASSQVSGAQLFF. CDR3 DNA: TGTGCCAGCAGCCAAGTATCCGGCGCCCAACTGTTTTTT.

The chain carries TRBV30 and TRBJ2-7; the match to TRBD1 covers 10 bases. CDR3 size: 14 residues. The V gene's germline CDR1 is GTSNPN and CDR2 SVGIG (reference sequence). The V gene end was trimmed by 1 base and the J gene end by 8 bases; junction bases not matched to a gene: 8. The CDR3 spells CAWSAETGGGKQYF. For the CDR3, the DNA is TGTGCCTGGAGTGCCGAGACAGGGGGCGGGAAGCAGTACTTC.

This CDR3 is CARRTGRYEQYF. CDR3 coding DNA: TGTGCCAGACGGACAGGGAGGTACGAGCAGTACTTC. The chain recombines TRBV6-2 or TRBV6-3 with TRBJ2-7; TRBD1 matches 8 bases. After removal of 9 bases from V and 4 bases from J, the junction contained 5 bases not matched to a gene. Germline assignment: CDR1 MNHEY and CDR2 SVGEGT. The CDR3 totals 12 residues.

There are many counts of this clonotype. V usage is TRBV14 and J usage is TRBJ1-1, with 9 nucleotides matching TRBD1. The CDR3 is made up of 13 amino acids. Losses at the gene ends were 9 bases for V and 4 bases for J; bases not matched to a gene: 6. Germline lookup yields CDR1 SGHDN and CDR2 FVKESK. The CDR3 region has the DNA TGTGCCAGTGGACAGGGGAGGGGCACTGAAGCTTTCTTT. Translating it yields CASGQGRGTEAFF.